This T cell receptor beta chain stems from a study of shared clonotypes between healthy human individuals. Trimming took 2 bases from V and 4 from J; bases not matched to a gene: 16. This CDR3 contains 18 residues. CDR1 and CDR2 (germline): GTSNPN, SVGIG (reference sequence). Data came from immunoSEQ multiplex PCR; TCRdb stores just in-frame clones and leaves some out. The data contain about half a million clones, about 78% of them singletons. Sequencing was performed on PBMCs. The TCR sequence derives from a woman aged 40-49 years in good health. Some clones in this sample may be carry-over from other donors' samples. The rearrangement uses TRBV30 and TRBJ2-7; 11 nucleotides agree with TRBD2. Here the CDR3 reads CAWSIRGRGTSGIYEQYF. CDR3 nucleotide sequence: TGTGCCTGGAGTATAAGGGGGAGGGGGACTAGCGGAATTTACGAGCAGTACTTC.